The clone carrying this T cell receptor beta chain was counted between two and nine times. Its antigen remains unknown. This specimen comes from a study of vaccination and CD4 T cells after COVID-19. Study context: A vaccine, either BNT162b2 or mRNA-1273, was given to participants in two doses. Control cultures used a CEFX viral epitope pool, an HIV-1 Nef peptide pool, or no peptide. Broader study findings: SARS-CoV-2-reactive clonotype medians increased from about 20 to 38, not significantly. Within convalescent individuals, 304 out of 307 vaccine-specific clones proved to be spike mono-reactive.

Treatment given: roughly 10-day PBMC culture with coronavirus spike peptide pools or control peptides (ViraFEST assay). The Oncomine TCR Beta short-read assay sequenced DNA from cultured CD4+ T cells. One entry per CDR3 protein results from TCRdb running MiXCR on the PCR reads. Found here are about 20,000 distinct CDR3 sequences, 23% of them singletons; the top ten hold more than 7.5%. The germline V gene has CDR1 SNHLY and CDR2 FYNNEI. V lost 7 bases, J lost 6 bases, and 7 bases stayed unmatched. This CDR3 has 14 residues. What was sequenced was cultured CD4+ T cells from blood. The gene calls are TRBV2 and TRBJ2-7; 12 bases are shared with TRBD2. The clonotype comes from a human donor with COVID-19. The CDR3 DNA reads TGTGCCAGCATAACCGGACTAGCGGGGCCCGAGCAGTACTTC. Amino acid sequence: CASITGLAGPEQYF.